These 7 T cell receptor beta chains came from one sample sequenced in a study of cytomegalovirus exposure and HLA in healthy donors. PCR employed 60 Vbeta and 13 Jbeta primers. The table came from immunoSEQ multiplex PCR; TCRdb's copy has only in-frame clones and leaves some out. The sample yields about 110,000 clones, 81% seen once. The sample comprised PBMCs. The source is a woman aged 25 to 45 in good health and CMV-seronegative.

The CDR3 DNA sequence: TGTGCCAGCAGCGCGGGAGGGCCCTATGAGCAGTTCTTC. It encodes CASSAGGPYEQFF. The V gene is TRBV7-2, the J gene TRBJ2-1; 9 bases fit TRBD2. The ends lost 5 bases at V and 8 bases at J; junction bases unmatched: 4. From germline, CDR1 is SGHTA and CDR2 FQGNSA. CDR3 length: 13 residues.

The J gene is TRBJ1-2, the V gene TRBV28, with 7 positions matching TRBD1. The CDR3 loop spans 14 amino acids. The V and J ends lost 5 bases and 5 bases, in that order; junction bases with no gene match: 8. In germline, CDR1 is MDHEN, CDR2 SYDVKM. CDR3 nucleotides: TGTGCCAGCAGTCCCTCGGGACAGTCTTATGGCTACACCTTC. Protein product: CASSPSGQSYGYTF.

This rearrangement joins TRBV4-1 to TRBJ1-2; weak D call: TRBD1 (6 bases). Trimming left V 2 bases short and J 2 bases short, with 12 bases between. Per the germline V gene, CDR1 is MGHRA and CDR2 is YSYEKL. The CDR3 covers 15 residues. The CDR3 bases are TGCGCCAGCAGCCAACTTCGGACAGCGAACTATGGCTACACCTTC. Amino acid sequence: CASSQLRTANYGYTF.

The genes are TRBV19 and TRBJ1-5; 8 bases are shared with TRBD1. This CDR3 spans 14 amino acids. Looked up from germline, CDR1 is LNHDA and CDR2 is SQIVND (reference sequence). The trim removed 5 bases at V and 8 bases at J, leaving 8 bases unmatched. This CDR3 reads CASSGQGKWEPQHF. The CDR3, as DNA: TGTGCCAGTAGTGGACAGGGCAAGTGGGAGCCCCAGCATTTT.

The V gene is TRBV7-3, the J gene TRBJ2-1, with D maybe TRBD2 (5 bases). The germline gives CDR1 SGHTA, CDR2 FQGTGA. This CDR3 spans 13 amino acids. V lost 3 bases and J lost 6, with 9 bases in between. This CDR3 reads CASSLGRINEQFF. As DNA, the CDR3 is TGTGCCAGCAGCTTGGGGAGAATCAATGAGCAGTTCTTC.

The chain links TRBV7-8 to TRBJ2-7; 12 bases are a match to TRBD2. V trimming: 6 bases; J trimming: 1 base; junction bases outside the gene matches: 13. Germline V gene data show CDR1 as SGHVS and CDR2 as FQNEAQ. The CDR3 sequence is 18 residues long. The CDR3 loop is CASRRQRLAGGSSYEQYF. DNA of the CDR3: TGTGCCAGCAGGCGACAGAGGCTAGCGGGAGGGTCGTCCTACGAGCAGTACTTC.

The chain is built from TRBV4-3 and TRBJ1-5, with a weak D call TRBD1 (6 bases). The V gene's germline CDR1 is LGHNA and CDR2 YSLEER. V was shortened by 0 bases and J by 6 bases, with 12 bases between the two germline ends. This CDR3 contains 15 residues. CDR3 bases: TGCGCCAGCAGCCAAGACTACAGGGACGGTCAGCCCCAGCATTTT. Translating gives CASSQDYRDGQPQHF.